A selection of T cell receptor beta chains follows, all from one sample in a study of human T cells and chemical hapten exposure. TCRdb reanalysed the RACE reads using MiXCR and keeps one entry per CDR3 protein. The data hold 75,000 to 90,000 distinct CDR3 sequences, with around 7% observed a single time. This material consisted of whole blood, taken in connection with sensitization to the hapten diphenylcyclopropenone (DPC). The receptors were gathered from a woman in her 30s with alopecia areata. Some clones in this sample may be carry-over from other donors' samples. The CDR3 runs from the conserved cysteine through the conserved F or W. D genes are given only for firm matches. Clone size is shown for a subset of rows, as once, few, many or a class of expanded clone.

size: many; D: -; J: TRBJ1-1; V: TRBV18; CDR3: CASSPPTLLGTEAFF; DNA: TGTGCCAGCTCACCCCCGACCCTTCTTGGGACTGAAGCTTTCTTT
size: few; D: -; J: TRBJ1-1; V: TRBV30; CDR3: CAWSEGFRGWWGTEAFF; DNA: TGTGCCTGGAGTGAAGGTTTCCGGGGCTGGTGGGGCACTGAAGCTTTCTTT
size: few; D: -; J: TRBJ2-1; V: TRBV5-1; CDR3: CASSEGSSGTNEQFF; DNA: TGCGCCAGCAGCGAGGGGAGTTCCGGGACAAATGAGCAGTTCTTC
size: -; D: -; J: TRBJ1-1; V: TRBV5-6; CDR3: CASSLSRGRRTEAFF; DNA: TGTGCCAGCAGCTTGTCGAGGGGCCGTCGAACTGAAGCTTTCTTT
size: -; D: TRBD1; J: TRBJ1-1; V: TRBV6-6; CDR3: CASSYTDRLNTEAFF; DNA: TGTGCCAGCAGTTACACGGACAGGCTGAACACTGAAGCTTTCTTT
size: many; D: TRBD1; J: TRBJ2-7; V: TRBV20-1; CDR3: CSAGTGISEQYF; DNA: TGCAGTGCCGGGACAGGTATATCCGAGCAGTACTTC
size: many; D: TRBD1; J: TRBJ2-1; V: TRBV6-6; CDR3: CASSYHLTGGPYNEQFF; DNA: TGTGCCAGCAGTTACCACCTGACAGGGGGCCCCTACAATGAGCAGTTCTTC
size: many; D: -; J: TRBJ1-1; V: TRBV20-1; CDR3: CSARDPGAGMNTEAFF; DNA: TGCAGTGCTAGAGATCCGGGTGCGGGGATGAACACTGAAGCTTTCTTT
size: -; D: -; J: TRBJ2-1; V: TRBV7-8; CDR3: CASSSSDRPSYNEQFF; DNA: TGTGCCAGCAGCTCCTCCGACAGGCCCTCCTACAATGAGCAGTTCTTC
size: many; D: TRBD2; J: TRBJ2-3; V: TRBV28; CDR3: CASRSAGHTDTQYF; DNA: TGTGCCAGCAGGTCAGCGGGGCACACAGATACGCAGTATTTT
size: -; D: TRBD1; J: TRBJ1-2; V: TRBV27; CDR3: CASSLAGGSGYTF; DNA: TGTGCCAGCAGTTTAGCAGGGGGCAGTGGCTACACCTTC
size: -; D: TRBD1; J: TRBJ1-5; V: TRBV6-1; CDR3: CASTDRGPVQPQHF; DNA: TGTGCCAGCACCGACAGGGGGCCCGTTCAGCCCCAGCATTTT
size: -; D: -; J: TRBJ1-1; V: TRBV14; CDR3: CASSPNMNTEAFF; DNA: TGTGCCAGCAGCCCAAACATGAACACTGAAGCTTTCTTT